This TCR beta chain was sequenced in a study of graft-versus-host responses after intestinal transplantation. Study summary: Each recipient received anti-thymocyte globulin induction, then tacrolimus and steroids for approximately three years.

CDR3 size: 13 residues. Trimming took off 6 bases at V and 8 bases at J, with 11 bases between the two ends. CDR1 is SNHLY, CDR2 FYNNEI, per germline. Findings and caveats of the study: Those patients showing graft-donor T cell macrochimerism displayed high graft-versus-host to host-versus-graft clonal ratios in allografts. Investigators detected GvH clones in recipient marrow, with some emerging earlier in ileum or blood. Early after transplant, HvG clones declined as circulating GvH clones peaked.

Assay: immunoSEQ multiplex PCR; the TCRdb copy retains only in-frame clones and omits some. This table holds 86,000 or so clones, under 95% found once. Turning to this clone: Its antigen is not identified.

The specimen was unstimulated CD8+ T cells sorted from spleen or lymph node cells, collected before intestinal transplant. This TCR was sampled from a human donor who received an intestinal transplant. The chain combines TRBV2 with TRBJ1-6; D gene uncertain. This chain's CDR3 is CASSLAGYSPLHF. CDR3 coding DNA: TGTGCCAGCAGCCTCGCGGGGTATTCACCCCTCCACTTT.